These T cell receptor beta chains were read from a single sample in a study of chemoradiotherapy in HPV16-positive cancers. The protocol was immunoSEQ multiplex PCR, while the TCRdb copy is restricted to in-frame clones and leaves out a portion. This table holds some 32,000 clones, 89% found once. The material was blood, obtained from a patient who underwent chemoradiotherapy. Every receptor here comes from a human donor with HPV-associated anogenital cancer. Both conserved end residues are part of each CDR3. D genes are given only for firm matches. Clone size is shown for a subset of rows, as once, few, many or a class of expanded clone.

clone size: -
V gene: TRBV5-6
J gene: TRBJ1-5
D gene: -
CDR3 protein: CASSPVGGQPQHF
CDR3 DNA: TGTGCCAGCAGCCCCGTAGGGGGTCAGCCCCAGCATTTT

clone size: once
V gene: TRBV7-9
J gene: TRBJ1-6
D gene: -
CDR3 protein: CASSLGQINNSPLHF
CDR3 DNA: TGTGCCAGCAGCTTAGGTCAGATTAATAATTCACCCCTCCACTTT

clone size: -
V gene: TRBV18
J gene: TRBJ2-3
D gene: -
CDR3 protein: CASSPQQGSTDTQYF
CDR3 DNA: TGTGCCAGCTCACCACAGCAGGGAAGCACAGATACGCAGTATTTT

clone size: -
V gene: TRBV7-8
J gene: TRBJ1-4
D gene: -
CDR3 protein: CASSLMGAELNEKLFF
CDR3 DNA: TGTGCCAGCAGCTTAATGGGGGCCGAACTTAATGAAAAACTGTTTTTT

clone size: -
V gene: TRBV9
J gene: TRBJ2-5
D gene: TRBD2
CDR3 protein: CASSGGLAGSETQYF
CDR3 DNA: TGTGCCAGCAGCGGCGGACTAGCGGGTTCCGAGACCCAGTACTTC

clone size: -
V gene: TRBV14
J gene: TRBJ2-2
D gene: TRBD1
CDR3 protein: CASSLTGAGELFF
CDR3 DNA: TGTGCCAGCAGCTTAACAGGGGCCGGGGAGCTGTTTTTT

clone size: -
V gene: TRBV11-2
J gene: TRBJ1-4
D gene: TRBD1
CDR3 protein: CASSFLDRGRGEKLFF
CDR3 DNA: TGTGCCAGCAGCTTCCTCGACAGGGGGCGAGGAGAAAAACTGTTTTTT

clone size: -
V gene: TRBV5-4
J gene: TRBJ2-2
D gene: TRBD2
CDR3 protein: CASSLYRSGSTGELFF
CDR3 DNA: TGTGCCAGCAGCTTATACCGTAGCGGGAGCACCGGGGAGCTGTTTTTT

clone size: few
V gene: TRBV5-1
J gene: TRBJ2-3
D gene: -
CDR3 protein: CASMGAGDTQYF
CDR3 DNA: TGCGCCAGCATGGGGGCTGGAGATACGCAGTATTTT

clone size: -
V gene: TRBV27
J gene: TRBJ2-7
D gene: -
CDR3 protein: CASSLYAGASNEQYF
CDR3 DNA: TGTGCCAGCAGTTTATACGCAGGGGCCTCGAACGAGCAGTACTTC

clone size: few
V gene: TRBV6-5
J gene: TRBJ2-7
D gene: TRBD1
CDR3 protein: CASGPHRDRGSEQYF
CDR3 DNA: TGTGCCAGCGGGCCCCACCGGGACAGGGGAAGCGAGCAGTACTTC

clone size: -
V gene: TRBV5-1
J gene: TRBJ1-4
D gene: -
CDR3 protein: CASSLDGREINEKLFF
CDR3 DNA: TGCGCCAGCAGCTTGGATGGCAGGGAAATTAATGAAAAACTGTTTTTT

clone size: once
V gene: TRBV7-2
J gene: TRBJ2-5
D gene: -
CDR3 protein: CASSFQVQETQYF
CDR3 DNA: TGTGCCAGCAGCTTTCAAGTCCAAGAGACCCAGTACTTC

clone size: -
V gene: TRBV5-6
J gene: TRBJ1-6
D gene: -
CDR3 protein: CASSFANSPLHF
CDR3 DNA: TGTGCCAGCAGCTTTGCGAATTCACCCCTCCACTTT

clone size: once
V gene: TRBV7-8
J gene: TRBJ2-2
D gene: -
CDR3 protein: CASSLAGGNTGELFF
CDR3 DNA: TGTGCCAGCAGCTTAGCGGGGGGTAACACCGGGGAGCTGTTTTTT

clone size: -
V gene: TRBV9
J gene: TRBJ1-6
D gene: -
CDR3 protein: CASSVSGTRSSPLHF
CDR3 DNA: TGTGCCAGCAGCGTATCCGGGACTAGGAGTTCACCCCTCCACTTT

clone size: -
V gene: TRBV20-1
J gene: TRBJ2-5
D gene: -
CDR3 protein: CSARSGETQYF
CDR3 DNA: TGCAGTGCTAGATCCGGGGAGACCCAGTACTTC

clone size: -
V gene: TRBV10-1
J gene: TRBJ2-2
D gene: -
CDR3 protein: CASSESLGQNTGELFF
CDR3 DNA: TGCGCCAGCAGTGAGTCGTTGGGACAGAACACCGGGGAGCTGTTTTTT

clone size: once
V gene: TRBV30
J gene: TRBJ1-1
D gene: TRBD1
CDR3 protein: CAWADRDEAFF
CDR3 DNA: TGTGCCTGGGCCGACAGGGATGAAGCTTTCTTT

clone size: -
V gene: TRBV12-5
J gene: TRBJ2-2
D gene: TRBD2
CDR3 protein: CASGRLAGGYTGELFF
CDR3 DNA: TGTGCTAGTGGTCGGTTAGCGGGAGGGTACACCGGGGAGCTGTTTTTT

clone size: -
V gene: TRBV9
J gene: TRBJ2-2
D gene: TRBD1
CDR3 protein: CASSAQGGTGATGELFF
CDR3 DNA: TGTGCCAGCAGCGCTCAAGGGGGGACAGGGGCCACCGGGGAGCTGTTTTTT

clone size: -
V gene: TRBV4-1
J gene: TRBJ2-7
D gene: TRBD1
CDR3 protein: CASSQGQAYEQYF
CDR3 DNA: TGCGCCAGCAGCCAGGGACAGGCCTACGAGCAGTACTTC

clone size: -
V gene: TRBV6-1
J gene: TRBJ2-7
D gene: -
CDR3 protein: CASSPTGDIYEQYF
CDR3 DNA: TGTGCCAGCAGCCCGACAGGAGACATCTACGAGCAGTACTTC

clone size: -
V gene: TRBV9
J gene: TRBJ2-5
D gene: TRBD2
CDR3 protein: CASSVLAGGYQETQYF
CDR3 DNA: TGTGCCAGCAGCGTTTTAGCGGGAGGGTACCAAGAGACCCAGTACTTC

clone size: -
V gene: TRBV6-1
J gene: TRBJ2-1
D gene: -
CDR3 protein: CASSEDVWREDEQFF
CDR3 DNA: TGTGCCAGCAGTGAAGACGTTTGGAGGGAGGATGAGCAGTTCTTC

clone size: -
V gene: TRBV7-9
J gene: TRBJ1-5
D gene: -
CDR3 protein: CASSLADSPNQPQHF
CDR3 DNA: TGTGCCAGCAGCTTAGCGGACAGCCCTAATCAGCCCCAGCATTTT

clone size: -
V gene: TRBV6-6
J gene: TRBJ2-5
D gene: TRBD1
CDR3 protein: CASSYAGTEKKTQYF
CDR3 DNA: TGTGCCAGCAGTTACGCCGGGACAGAGAAAAAGACCCAGTACTTC

clone size: -
V gene: TRBV30
J gene: TRBJ2-7
D gene: -
CDR3 protein: CAWSLSTRYEQYF
CDR3 DNA: TGTGCCTGGAGCCTTAGCACGCGCTACGAGCAGTACTTC

clone size: once
V gene: TRBV19
J gene: TRBJ2-4
D gene: -
CDR3 protein: CASSPQAGTNIQYF
CDR3 DNA: TGTGCCAGTAGTCCGCAGGCGGGAACGAACATTCAGTACTTC

clone size: -
V gene: TRBV12-5
J gene: TRBJ1-5
D gene: TRBD1
CDR3 protein: CATRPTGSNQPQHF
CDR3 DNA: TGTGCCACTAGGCCGACAGGGAGCAATCAGCCCCAGCATTTT

clone size: -
V gene: TRBV5-1
J gene: TRBJ2-7
D gene: -
CDR3 protein: CASRRDQDRPREQYF
CDR3 DNA: TGCGCCAGCAGGCGGGACCAGGACAGGCCCCGAGAGCAGTACTTC

clone size: -
V gene: TRBV4-3
J gene: TRBJ2-1
D gene: -
CDR3 protein: CASSQDRINEQFF
CDR3 DNA: TGCGCCAGCAGCCAAGACAGGATCAATGAGCAGTTCTTC

clone size: -
V gene: TRBV5-7
J gene: TRBJ2-7
D gene: -
CDR3 protein: CASSLGPWWEQYF
CDR3 DNA: TGTGCCAGCAGCTTGGGTCCGTGGTGGGAGCAGTACTTC

clone size: -
V gene: TRBV6-1
J gene: TRBJ2-7
D gene: TRBD2
CDR3 protein: CASSLNSGYEQYF
CDR3 DNA: TGTGCCAGCAGCCTTAATAGCGGGTACGAGCAGTACTTC

clone size: -
V gene: TRBV7-2
J gene: TRBJ1-1
D gene: -
CDR3 protein: CASSSGTVNTEAFF
CDR3 DNA: TGTGCCAGCAGCTCAGGGACCGTGAACACTGAAGCTTTCTTT

clone size: -
V gene: TRBV7-2
J gene: TRBJ1-2
D gene: TRBD1
CDR3 protein: CASSSTDRGDYGYTF
CDR3 DNA: TGTGCCAGCAGCTCAACGGACAGGGGAGACTATGGCTACACCTTC

clone size: -
V gene: TRBV11-2
J gene: TRBJ2-3
D gene: TRBD1
CDR3 protein: CASSLGQGAQDTQYF
CDR3 DNA: TGTGCCAGCAGCTTGGGACAGGGGGCTCAAGATACGCAGTATTTT

clone size: -
V gene: TRBV4-2
J gene: TRBJ2-3
D gene: TRBD2
CDR3 protein: CASSQTSGDTQYF
CDR3 DNA: TGTGCCAGCAGCCAAACTAGCGGAGATACGCAGTATTTT

clone size: -
V gene: TRBV4-3
J gene: TRBJ2-7
D gene: TRBD2
CDR3 protein: CASSQMSGGTRSYEQYF
CDR3 DNA: TGCGCCAGCAGCCAGATGAGCGGGGGGACCCGCTCCTACGAGCAGTACTTC

clone size: -
V gene: TRBV2
J gene: TRBJ2-5
D gene: -
CDR3 protein: CATQEGGETQYF
CDR3 DNA: TGTGCCACTCAAGAGGGGGGGGAGACCCAGTACTTC

clone size: -
V gene: TRBV5-1
J gene: TRBJ1-6
D gene: TRBD1
CDR3 protein: CASSLGPGGGNSPLHF
CDR3 DNA: TGCGCCAGCAGCTTGGGTCCAGGGGGTGGCAATTCACCCCTCCACTTT

clone size: -
V gene: TRBV5-8
J gene: TRBJ2-6
D gene: -
CDR3 protein: CASRERGAGANVLTF
CDR3 DNA: TGTGCCAGCAGGGAAAGGGGGGCTGGGGCCAACGTCCTGACTTTC

clone size: few
V gene: TRBV30
J gene: TRBJ1-3
D gene: -
CDR3 protein: CALGPGGNTIYF
CDR3 DNA: TGTGCCCTGGGTCCAGGTGGAAACACCATATATTTT

clone size: -
V gene: TRBV27
J gene: TRBJ2-1
D gene: -
CDR3 protein: CASSIDTYNEQFF
CDR3 DNA: TGTGCCAGCAGTATCGACACCTACAATGAGCAGTTCTTC

clone size: once
V gene: TRBV5-6
J gene: TRBJ1-2
D gene: -
CDR3 protein: CASSLRQGLYGYTF
CDR3 DNA: TGTGCCAGCAGCTTGCGTCAGGGACTCTATGGCTACACCTTC

clone size: -
V gene: TRBV7-6
J gene: TRBJ2-5
D gene: -
CDR3 protein: CASSLGRGETQYF
CDR3 DNA: TGTGCCAGCAGCTTGGGGCGGGGAGAGACCCAGTACTTC

clone size: -
V gene: TRBV7-2
J gene: TRBJ2-5
D gene: TRBD1
CDR3 protein: CASSPQGALKETQYF
CDR3 DNA: TGTGCCAGCAGCCCTCAGGGGGCGCTTAAGGAGACCCAGTACTTC

clone size: -
V gene: TRBV5-1
J gene: TRBJ2-7
D gene: -
CDR3 protein: CASSLESSPISYEQYF
CDR3 DNA: TGCGCCAGCAGCTTGGAGAGTTCCCCTATCTCCTACGAGCAGTACTTC

clone size: -
V gene: TRBV4-3
J gene: TRBJ2-1
D gene: TRBD2
CDR3 protein: CASSRLAGLGEDEQFF
CDR3 DNA: TGCGCCAGCAGCCGTCTAGCGGGGCTGGGTGAGGATGAGCAGTTCTTC

clone size: -
V gene: TRBV7-2
J gene: TRBJ2-7
D gene: TRBD2
CDR3 protein: CASSPFQTSGSEQYF
CDR3 DNA: TGTGCCAGCAGCCCATTTCAGACTAGCGGGAGCGAGCAGTACTTC

clone size: once
V gene: TRBV19
J gene: TRBJ2-7
D gene: -
CDR3 protein: CASSIVGREQYF
CDR3 DNA: TGTGCCAGTAGTATAGTTGGACGCGAGCAGTACTTC

clone size: few
V gene: TRBV7-6
J gene: TRBJ1-1
D gene: -
CDR3 protein: CASSEQGANTEAFF
CDR3 DNA: TGTGCCAGCAGCGAACAGGGTGCTAACACTGAAGCTTTCTTT

clone size: -
V gene: TRBV14
J gene: TRBJ2-5
D gene: -
CDR3 protein: CASSQVPSYPQETQYF
CDR3 DNA: TGTGCCAGCAGCCAAGTACCATCTTACCCTCAAGAGACCCAGTACTTC

clone size: -
V gene: TRBV30
J gene: TRBJ1-5
D gene: -
CDR3 protein: CAWREGRDNQPQHF
CDR3 DNA: TGTGCCTGGAGGGAGGGAAGAGACAATCAGCCCCAGCATTTT